Listed below are T cell receptor beta chains from one sample, sequenced in a study of early T cells in non-severe SARS-CoV-2 infection. A single record per CDR3 protein comes from TCRdb applying MiXCR to the 5' RACE reads. This table has more than 45,000 distinct CDR3 sequences, approximately 13% appearing once. Sequencing used whole blood. The receptors stem from an adult who was a healthcare worker with PCR-confirmed SARS-CoV-2 infection or an uninfected control (not recorded which). Both conserved end residues are part of each CDR3. D genes are given only for firm matches. Only some rows state a clone size, as once, few, many or a class for expanded clones.

j_gene,abundance,v_gene,d_gene,CDR3nt,CDR3aa
TRBJ2-7,many,TRBV12-3/TRBV12-4,.,TGTGCCAGCAGTTTAGAAGGGGGGGCCCACGACGAGCAGTACTTC,CASSLEGGAHDEQYF
TRBJ2-7,.,TRBV5-1,TRBD1,TGCGCCAGCAGCTCGAGGACAGGGGGTTCCTACGAGCAGTACTTC,CASSSRTGGSYEQYF
TRBJ1-3,.,TRBV9,.,TGTGCCAGCAGCGTAGCCGGCGGGGTCCTTAGTGGAAACACCATATATTTT,CASSVAGGVLSGNTIYF
TRBJ1-5,many,TRBV29-1,TRBD1,TGCAGCGTAGCAGGGGGCGTCGATCAGCCCCAGCATTTT,CSVAGGVDQPQHF
TRBJ1-2,few,TRBV3-1,.,TGTGCCAGCAGCCAAGATAACCGACCTCACTATGGCTACACCTTC,CASSQDNRPHYGYTF
TRBJ2-1,.,TRBV24-1,TRBD2,TGTGCCACCAGTGACCGCATGGAGCGGGACGCGGGCAATGAGCAGTTCTTC,CATSDRMERDAGNEQFF
TRBJ1-1,.,TRBV28,.,TGTGCCAGCAGTTTAGTATGGGGGGACACTGAAGCTTTCTTT,CASSLVWGDTEAFF
TRBJ1-1,.,TRBV29-1,TRBD1,TGCAGCGTGACGACAGGGACGAACACTGAAGCTTTCTTT,CSVTTGTNTEAFF
TRBJ2-2,many,TRBV19,.,TGTGCCAGTAGTAGGGCTCCTGGGGCCGGGGAGCTGTTTTTT,CASSRAPGAGELFF
TRBJ1-1,many,TRBV29-1,TRBD1,TGCAGCGTTGACCCACCGACAGGGCTCGGGACTGAAGCTTTCTTT,CSVDPPTGLGTEAFF
TRBJ1-6,few,TRBV12-3/TRBV12-4,.,TGTGCCAGCAGTCTACAGGCCGGGACAAATAATTCACCCCTCCACTTT,CASSLQAGTNNSPLHF
TRBJ2-5,many,TRBV18,.,TGTGCCAGCTCAAAAGGATGGGATCAAGAGACCCAGTACTTC,CASSKGWDQETQYF
TRBJ2-7,few,TRBV28,.,TGTGCCAGCAGTTTCCGAGCAGGTCCAACCTACGAGCAGTACTTC,CASSFRAGPTYEQYF
TRBJ2-3,once,TRBV7-2,.,TGTGCCAGCAGCCCCCTGGGGCGTCGCACAGATACGCAGTATTTT,CASSPLGRRTDTQYF
TRBJ2-6,.,TRBV2,.,TGTGCCAGCGGGGGCTCTGGGGCCAACGTCCTGACTTTC,CASGGSGANVLTF
TRBJ2-2,many,TRBV7-7,.,TGTGCTAGCAGCTACTACAGGGATACAGAGCTGTTTTTT,CASSYYRDTELFF
TRBJ2-3,.,TRBV7-3,TRBD2,TGTGCCAGCAGCTTAACCGGCGGGAGAGGATCAGATACGCAGTATTTT,CASSLTGGRGSDTQYF